The rows below give T cell receptor beta chains drawn from one sample of a study of regulatory T cells in long-lasting Graves disease. TCRdb re-called the multiplex PCR reads through MiXCR, storing one row per CDR3 protein. The repertoire holds approximately 350,000 distinct CDR3 sequences, with roughly 10% as singletons. This sample also appeared in a second study, on T cells in Graves' hyperthyroidism and ophthalmopathy.

The material was peripheral blood mononuclear cells (PBMCs), obtained at new diagnosis, from a patient treated with antithyroid drugs. These receptors were taken from a woman aged 18-35 years with Graves disease. CDR3s include the opening cysteine and the closing phenylalanine or tryptophan. The order of the fields is V gene, clone size, J gene, CDR3 protein. Rows give clone size only sometimes, using once, few, many, or a class for an expanded clone.

V gene: TRBV7-2
clone size: many
J gene: TRBJ2-1
CDR3 protein: CASSFWAGLGGNEQFF

V gene: TRBV20-1
clone size: many
J gene: TRBJ2-7
CDR3 protein: CSARRTRRAGEQYF

V gene: TRBV27
clone size: .
J gene: TRBJ1-3
CDR3 protein: CASMGSLSGNTIYF

V gene: TRBV7-8
clone size: many
J gene: TRBJ2-7
CDR3 protein: CASSLKRGRAGYEQYF

V gene: TRBV7-6
clone size: few
J gene: TRBJ1-3
CDR3 protein: CASSQAEWQSGNTIYF

V gene: TRBV7-9
clone size: few
J gene: TRBJ2-3
CDR3 protein: CASSDDWNPQYF

V gene: TRBV2
clone size: .
J gene: TRBJ1-1
CDR3 protein: CASSDLRGRDMNTEAFF

V gene: TRBV19
clone size: many
J gene: TRBJ1-5
CDR3 protein: CASSDLFRNQPQHF

V gene: TRBV27
clone size: many
J gene: TRBJ2-1
CDR3 protein: CASSLPSFLPDPHNEQFF

V gene: TRBV29-1
clone size: many
J gene: TRBJ2-1
CDR3 protein: CSVGNSKYNEQFF

V gene: TRBV5-1
clone size: .
J gene: TRBJ2-5
CDR3 protein: CASSYAGRLFQETQYF

V gene: TRBV7-9
clone size: many
J gene: TRBJ2-7
CDR3 protein: CASSFGTLSSYEQYF

V gene: TRBV7-9
clone size: .
J gene: TRBJ2-1
CDR3 protein: CASSSTLATYNEQFF

V gene: TRBV10-3
clone size: few
J gene: TRBJ2-7
CDR3 protein: CAISEYNGTSNF

V gene: TRBV6-1
clone size: .
J gene: TRBJ2-1
CDR3 protein: CASSEPTSGSHNEQFF

V gene: TRBV18
clone size: many
J gene: TRBJ1-1
CDR3 protein: CASSPIIGTEAFF

V gene: TRBV29-1
clone size: few
J gene: TRBJ1-1
CDR3 protein: CSAKPTWNTEAFF

V gene: TRBV5-1
clone size: many
J gene: TRBJ2-1
CDR3 protein: CASKGVGSYNEQFF

V gene: TRBV3-1
clone size: .
J gene: TRBJ2-3
CDR3 protein: CASSPRAGRPDTQYF

V gene: TRBV5-8
clone size: few
J gene: TRBJ2-7
CDR3 protein: CASSPVSTVSPEEQYF

V gene: TRBV10-3
clone size: many
J gene: TRBJ1-6
CDR3 protein: CAISGGQDSPLHF

V gene: TRBV20-1
clone size: many
J gene: TRBJ2-1
CDR3 protein: CSARAIFSRDSYNEQFF

V gene: TRBV14
clone size: many
J gene: TRBJ1-1
CDR3 protein: CASSSLGGNTEAFF

V gene: TRBV18
clone size: many
J gene: TRBJ1-5
CDR3 protein: CASSPGYSFDQPQHF

V gene: TRBV28
clone size: many
J gene: TRBJ2-4
CDR3 protein: CASLERNRGNIQYF

V gene: TRBV28
clone size: many
J gene: TRBJ2-7
CDR3 protein: CASSFDRALSYEQYF

V gene: TRBV5-1
clone size: .
J gene: TRBJ1-2
CDR3 protein: CASSLGDSYYGYTF

V gene: TRBV10-1
clone size: many
J gene: TRBJ2-5
CDR3 protein: CASSESEADKQETQYF

V gene: TRBV5-6
clone size: .
J gene: TRBJ2-1
CDR3 protein: CASSLKAGAYNEQFF

V gene: TRBV20-1
clone size: .
J gene: TRBJ2-7
CDR3 protein: CSARAGRTYEQYF

V gene: TRBV11-2
clone size: many
J gene: TRBJ1-3
CDR3 protein: CASSPVRGGLSSGNTIYF

V gene: TRBV20-1
clone size: .
J gene: TRBJ1-1
CDR3 protein: CILHRGLTEAFF

V gene: TRBV20-1
clone size: few
J gene: TRBJ2-1
CDR3 protein: CSASGAGLFF

V gene: TRBV18
clone size: many
J gene: TRBJ2-4
CDR3 protein: CASSPAKNIQYF

V gene: TRBV14
clone size: few
J gene: TRBJ2-3
CDR3 protein: CASSQLAGGRTDTQYF

V gene: TRBV9
clone size: once
J gene: TRBJ2-2
CDR3 protein: CASTHRTGSGKNTGELFF

V gene: TRBV29-1
clone size: few
J gene: TRBJ1-2
CDR3 protein: CSVQGSLGYGYTF

V gene: TRBV7-9
clone size: few
J gene: TRBJ2-1
CDR3 protein: CASSPRQGPYNEQFF

V gene: TRBV14
clone size: .
J gene: TRBJ2-3
CDR3 protein: CASSQRLAVTDTQYF

V gene: TRBV3-1
clone size: .
J gene: TRBJ2-6
CDR3 protein: CASSQTQVLTF

V gene: TRBV20-1
clone size: many
J gene: TRBJ1-4
CDR3 protein: CSAYNRGPNEKLFF

V gene: TRBV7-9
clone size: many
J gene: TRBJ1-1
CDR3 protein: CASSFPENTEAFF

V gene: TRBV5-1
clone size: .
J gene: TRBJ1-1
CDR3 protein: CASSQENTEAFF

V gene: TRBV7-3
clone size: many
J gene: TRBJ2-2
CDR3 protein: CASSPRTGGSGELFF

V gene: TRBV20-1
clone size: .
J gene: TRBJ1-5
CDR3 protein: CSATLMKASYQPQHF

V gene: TRBV18
clone size: many
J gene: TRBJ1-1
CDR3 protein: CASSPSPDMNTEAFF

V gene: TRBV9
clone size: .
J gene: TRBJ1-2
CDR3 protein: CASSVGGGYGYTF